This entry lists 5 T cell receptor beta chains sequenced from one sample in a study of T cell responses to AZD1222 COVID-19 vaccine (dated by TCRdb to the early 2020s). Library prep was done by the immunoSEQ multiplex PCR assay. The clones in this table, taken by TCRdb from immuneACCESS, are in-frame only. Not every clone is retained; where verified, under half of the shortfall comes from an unresolved V gene, and the cause of the rest is unknown. This sample has 150,000 or so clones in its table, and about 94% of those were observed once. The ten most abundant clones make up approximately 5% of the sample. The time point label of this sample denotes: baseline before first vaccination. Sequences were derived from peripheral blood, sampled on day 0 of AZD1222 vaccination. The receptors here all came from an adult in good health.

The rearrangement joins TRBV7-2 to TRBJ1-1; D gene ambiguous. The germline gives CDR1 SGHTA, CDR2 FQGNSA. The CDR3 covers 12 residues. V was shortened by 1 base and J by 12 bases, with 12 bases between the two germline ends. The CDR3 bases are TGTGCCAGCAGCTTAGTGGTCGGGGTTTCTTTCTTT. As protein: CASSLVVGVSFF.

This chain connects TRBV18 to TRBJ2-3; D not resolved. Germline V gene lookup returns CDR1 KGHSH and CDR2 LQKENI. V lost 3 bases, J lost 4 bases, and 14 bases lay in between. There are 15 residues in the CDR3. CDR3 sequence reads: CASSPYPESADTQYF. CDR3 nucleotide sequence: TGTGCCAGCTCACCCTACCCCGAGTCCGCAGATACGCAGTATTTT.

Written as DNA, the CDR3 is TGTGCCAGCAGCGTAGACAGCGGGTCCTACAATGAGCAGTTCTTC. Translation: CASSVDSGSYNEQFF. The chain carries TRBV9 and TRBJ2-1, with D perhaps TRBD2 (6 bases). The CDR3 is 15 amino acids. CDR1 and CDR2 (germline): SGDLS, YYNGEE. The V end was cut by 0 bases, the J end by 1 base, with 8 bases between.

The V and J genes are TRBV6-5 and TRBJ1-4; TRBD1 matches at 9 bases. The germline V gene encodes CDR1 MNHEY and CDR2 SVGAGI. The CDR3 spans 15 residues. J gave up 4 bases and V 4 bases, and 4 bases lay outside the gene matches. The CDR3 DNA follows: TGTGCCAGCAGTTCCGGGACAGGGTTTAATGAAAAACTGTTTTTT. This translates into CASSSGTGFNEKLFF.

The V gene is TRBV27, the J gene TRBJ2-1, with D perhaps matching TRBD2 (6 bases). Trimming removed 3 bases from V and 7 bases from J, with 13 bases in between. This CDR3 spans 14 amino acids. CDR1 is MNHEY, CDR2 SMNVEV, per germline (reference sequence). This CDR3 reads CASSFGGWGNEQFF. The CDR3, as DNA: TGTGCCAGCAGTTTCGGGGGTTGGGGTAATGAGCAGTTCTTC.